The 3 T cell receptor beta chains below were found in one sample sequenced in a study of T-cell reconstitution after alpha-beta-depleted transplantation in children. The library targeted TCRbeta and was prepared with unique molecular identifiers. TCRdb fed the PCR reads into MiXCR, producing one record per CDR3 protein. The sample has 400,000 to 500,000 distinct CDR3 sequences, approximately 11% seen once. The specimen comprised PBMCs from the stem cell graft donor, sampled from the stem cell graft. Receptors originate from a human donor who donated a stem cell graft to a child with acute myeloid leukemia.

The chain recombines TRBV29-1 with TRBJ2-1, with D maybe TRBD2 (6 bases). Trimming took 2 bases from V and 8 from J, leaving 13 bases between them. The CDR3 length is 13 residues. Germline V gene lookup returns CDR1 SQVTM and CDR2 ANQGSEA. CDR3 protein: CSVELTGSHEQFF. Written as DNA, the CDR3 is TGCAGCGTTGAACTAACCGGGAGTCATGAGCAGTTCTTC.

This clonotype was seen more than once but under ten times. The chain uses TRBV6-1 and TRBJ2-5; 8 bases are shared with TRBD2. The length of the CDR3 is 15 residues. The V and J ends lost 6 bases and 2 bases, in that order; junction bases with no gene match: 8. Per the germline V gene, CDR1 is MNHNS and CDR2 is SASEGT. CDR3 nucleotide sequence: TGTGCCAGCAGCCCCACCGGGACTAGACAAGAGACCCAGTACTTC. Translated: CASSPTGTRQETQYF.

The V gene is TRBV5-1, the J gene TRBJ2-3, with 9 bases matching TRBD2. With 2 bases clipped from V and 5 bases from J, the junction kept 3 bases outside the gene matches. The CDR3 contains 14 residues. From germline, CDR1 is SGHRS and CDR2 YFSETQ. The CDR3: CASSFSSGEDTQYF. CDR3 sequence (DNA): TGCGCCAGCAGCTTTTCTAGCGGGGAAGATACGCAGTATTTT.